The following is a T cell receptor beta chain sequence with its context. Its antigen is not identified. The sample is drawn from a study of cytomegalovirus exposure and HLA in healthy donors. Overall study findings and caveats: Later work found most CMV-associated TCR beta chains apparently HLA-restricted. TCR beta sequences numbering around 15,000 were associated with HLA alleles at 0.05 false discovery rate in a later analysis. Reported findings show TCR beta sequences accurately forecast HLA-A and HLA-B alleles in most subjects.

Germline V gene sequence: CDR1 SGHNT, CDR2 YYREEE (reference sequence). The CDR3 is made up of 13 amino acids. V lost 4 bases and J 5 bases, leaving 12 bases between the germline ends. In the PCR, 60 Vbeta and 13 Jbeta primers were used. Clones were sequenced by immunoSEQ multiplex PCR, and TCRdb holds only the in-frame ones, with some missing. The sample yields 170,000 or so clones, 81% seen once. The sequence was collected from a woman in her twenties or thirties in good health and CMV-seronegative. The chain is built from TRBV5-4 and TRBJ1-1; perhaps TRBD1 as D (5 bases). Input material: PBMCs. The CDR3 DNA follows: TGTGCCAGCAGCACTGACAGAGGAACTGAAGCTTTCTTT. It is translated as CASSTDRGTEAFF.